Sequencing of this T cell receptor (beta chain) was carried out in a study of blood T cell repertoires in COVID-19 (dated by TCRdb to about 2020). A note on the overall study: The collaborator samples originated in the United States, Italy and Spain and spanned the acute and convalescent phases of COVID-19. Where HLA class I and class II types were available, the types were taken from metadata supplied by the sample provider, not from assay-based typing. The material from the prospective study consisted of cDNA or gDNA derived from T cells, B-cell-depleted T cells, or PBMCs. Subjects who had been exposed to COVID-19, were actively infected with it, or had recovered from it provided the deeply sampled blood TCRbeta repertoires that made up the dataset. The samples were drawn from the first 160 participants of the ongoing ImmuneRACE study and from 950 to 1,500 subjects provided by 6 global collaborators. Sample metadata almost always included a de-identified subject ID, COVID-19 status, age in years and sex. The repertoires were made available in a free public database intended to serve as a resource for research on the immune response to SARS-CoV-2.

Each collaborating institution followed its own protocols to collect whole blood in K2EDTA tubes. For TCRbeta analysis, collaborators shipped samples in one of three forms: frozen whole blood, isolated PBMCs, or DNA extracted from either of those sample types. TCRbeta CDR3 regions were amplified from genomic DNA by means of the immunoSEQ Assay, a bias-controlled multiplex PCR. The study's own analysis went as follows. The number of nucleated cells in each sample was estimated from the amplification of reference gene primers within the assay. To quantify the absolute abundance of each unique TCRbeta CDR3 rearrangement, sequence reads were collapsed and filtered. For each sample, productive Simpson clonality was calculated as the square root of Simpson's diversity index across productive rearrangements. Drawn from immuneACCESS, this table holds only the in-frame rearrangements with V and J called that TCRdb kept. Clones are partly lost; checked studies trace under half to an unresolved V gene and leave the rest unexplained. Clone size and the V and J calls come from that table; the DNA yielded D and trimming. Present in this sample are roughly 20,000 clones, more than 70% of which were seen just once. Under 6.5% of the sample rests with the top ten.

CDR1 and CDR2, looked up from the germline V gene, are LGHNT and FRNRAP. Germline trimming: 0 bases from V, 4 bases from J; junction bases outside gene matches: 8. From its cysteine to its phenylalanine, the CDR3 spans 16 amino acids. The kept DNA is CDR3 alone, 48 bases in frame from the first base. Details on this clone: Its antigen remains undetermined. Base-call qualities are not available, and no considerably larger clone is one nucleotide away.

Beyond this particular receptor, the publication reports: The quantity of clinical and demographic metadata differed by source and by participant and was supplied without curation.

The chain uses TRBV12-5 and TRBJ2-7, with 8 junctional bases fitting TRBD1. Material: peripheral blood. The clonotype was recovered from a human donor in a cohort sampled during active COVID-19. The DNA sequence follows: TGTGCTAGTGGTTTGGTACTTGGACAGGGTGGTTACGAGCAGTACTTC. Translation gives CASGLVLGQGGYEQYF.